This T cell receptor (beta chain) is drawn from a study of blood T cell repertoires in COVID-19. Study at large: Sites across the United States, Italy and Spain contributed samples from acute and convalescent COVID-19. PBMCs, B-cell-depleted T cells, or T cells provided the cDNA or gDNA that made up the material.

As processed by the authors: Reference gene primer amplification yielded estimated nucleated cell counts. TCRdb's copy holds only in-frame clones and misses some; the assay was immunoSEQ multiplex PCR. V, J and clone size were drawn from that table, and D and trimming were deduced from the DNA. The sample shows some 150,000 clones, approximately 80% of them seen only once. The ends lost 7 bases at V and 7 bases at J; junction bases unmatched: 8. This CDR3 contains 15 residues. CDR1 MNHNY and CDR2 SVGAGI come from the germline V gene (reference sequence). The sequence derives from a woman between 45 and 60 years old with acute or convalescent COVID-19. Sequenced: peripheral blood. The chain uses TRBV6-6 and TRBJ1-6; 9 bases are shared with TRBD1. CDR3 DNA sequence: TGTGCCAGCAACTGGGGACAGGGCGGAAATTCACCCCTCCACTTT. Protein sequence: CASNWGQGGNSPLHF.